This T cell receptor beta chain was recovered during a study of T cells after yellow fever vaccination. Turning to this clonotype: The antigen remains undetermined.

Synthesis of TCR cDNA relied on 5'RACE template switching, which attached a universal primer site and UMIs. TCRdb reanalysed the 5' RACE reads using MiXCR and keeps one entry per CDR3 protein. This table has some 200,000 distinct CDR3 sequences, approximately 3.2% appearing once. The study, taken as a whole, reports: At 95% to 97% for CD4 and just over 85% for CD8, most primary-vaccination clones showed up again after the booster.

The CDR3 is 15 amino acids. The germline V gene encodes CDR1 MNHNS and CDR2 SASEGT. V was shortened by 1 base and J by 4 bases, with 13 bases between the two germline ends. This specimen was CD4+ T cells sorted from PBMCs, taken 10 days after the yellow fever booster vaccination. This TCR derives from a man between 18 and 29 years old who received the YFV17D yellow fever vaccine. The V gene is TRBV6-1, the J gene TRBJ1-1; D perhaps matches TRBD1 (5 bases). CDR3 loop: CASSEGGAWTTEAFF. CDR3 DNA: TGTGCCAGCAGTGAAGGCGGGGCGTGGACCACTGAAGCTTTCTTT.